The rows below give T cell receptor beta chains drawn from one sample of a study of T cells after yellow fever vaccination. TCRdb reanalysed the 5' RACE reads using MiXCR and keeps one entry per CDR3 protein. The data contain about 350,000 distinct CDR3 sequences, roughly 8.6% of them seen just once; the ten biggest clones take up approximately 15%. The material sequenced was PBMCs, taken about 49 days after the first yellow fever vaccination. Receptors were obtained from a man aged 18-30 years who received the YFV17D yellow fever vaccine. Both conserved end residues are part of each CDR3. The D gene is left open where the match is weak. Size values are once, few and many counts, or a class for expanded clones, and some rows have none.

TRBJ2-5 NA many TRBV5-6 TGTGCCAGCAGCTTGAGGGGGATACAAGAGACCCAGTACTTC CASSLRGIQETQYF
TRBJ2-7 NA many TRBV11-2 TGTGCCAGCAGCCCAGGGCGCCAGGTCTCCTACGAGCAGTACTTC CASSPGRQVSYEQYF
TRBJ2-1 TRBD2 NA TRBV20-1 TGCAGTGCTAGAGGCGGGGGAAATGAGCAGTTCTTC CSARGGGNEQFF
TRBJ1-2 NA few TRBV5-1 TGCGCCAGCAGCTTGGTTCCTTCTAACTATGGCTACACCTTC CASSLVPSNYGYTF
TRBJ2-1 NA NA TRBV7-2 TGTGCCAGCAGCTTAGCCCCGAACAATGAGCAGTTCTTC CASSLAPNNEQFF
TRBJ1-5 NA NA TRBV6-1 TGTGCCAGCAGGGGCAGCTATAGCAATCAGCCCCAGCATTTT CASRGSYSNQPQHF
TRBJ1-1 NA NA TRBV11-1 TGTGCCAGCAGCTTAGCGGGGGAACAGGAAGCTTTCTTT CASSLAGEQEAFF
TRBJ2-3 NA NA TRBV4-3 TGCGCCAGCAGCCAAGGGACTCGCTTAATTAGTACGCAGTATTTT CASSQGTRLISTQYF
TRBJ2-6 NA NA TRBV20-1 TGCAGTGCTCCCTGGGGGACCGGGGCCAACGTCCTGACTTTC CSAPWGTGANVLTF
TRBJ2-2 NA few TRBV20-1 TGCAGTGCTAGCGGGGGGAACACCGGGGAGCTGTTTTTT CSASGGNTGELFF